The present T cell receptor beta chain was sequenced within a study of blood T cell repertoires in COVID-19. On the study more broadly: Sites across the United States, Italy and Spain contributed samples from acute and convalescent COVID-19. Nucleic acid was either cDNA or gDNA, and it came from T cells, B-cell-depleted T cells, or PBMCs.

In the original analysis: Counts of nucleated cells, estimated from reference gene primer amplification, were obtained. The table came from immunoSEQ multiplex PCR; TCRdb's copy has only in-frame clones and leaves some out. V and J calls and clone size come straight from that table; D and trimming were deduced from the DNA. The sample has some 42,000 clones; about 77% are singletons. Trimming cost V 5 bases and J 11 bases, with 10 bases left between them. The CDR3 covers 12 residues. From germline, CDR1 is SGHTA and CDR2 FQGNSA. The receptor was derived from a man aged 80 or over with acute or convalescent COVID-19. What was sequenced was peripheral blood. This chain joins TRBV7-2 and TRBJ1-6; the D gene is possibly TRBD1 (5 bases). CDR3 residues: CASSPRGAPLHF. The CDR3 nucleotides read TGTGCCAGCAGCCCTCGGGGGGCACCCCTCCACTTT.